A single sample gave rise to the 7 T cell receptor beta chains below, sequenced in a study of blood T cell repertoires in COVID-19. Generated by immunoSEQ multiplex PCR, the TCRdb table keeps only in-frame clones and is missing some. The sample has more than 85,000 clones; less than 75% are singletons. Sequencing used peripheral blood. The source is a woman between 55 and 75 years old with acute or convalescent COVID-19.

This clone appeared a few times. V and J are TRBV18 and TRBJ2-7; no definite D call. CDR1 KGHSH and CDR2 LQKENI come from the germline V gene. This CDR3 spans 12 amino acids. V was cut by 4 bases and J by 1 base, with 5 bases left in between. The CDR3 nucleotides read TGTGCCAGCTCACTACAATCCTACGAGCAGTACTTC. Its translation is CASSLQSYEQYF.

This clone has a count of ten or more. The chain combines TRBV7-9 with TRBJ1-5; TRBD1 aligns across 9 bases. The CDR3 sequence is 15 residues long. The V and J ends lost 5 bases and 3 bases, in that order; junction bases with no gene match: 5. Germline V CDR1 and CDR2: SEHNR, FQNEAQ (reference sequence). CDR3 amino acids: CASSTGQGNNQPQHF. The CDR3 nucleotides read TGTGCCAGCAGCACGGGACAGGGAAACAATCAGCCCCAGCATTTT. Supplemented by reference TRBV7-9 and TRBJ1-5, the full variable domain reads DTGVSQNPRHKITKRGQNVTFRCDPISEHNRLYWYRQTLGQGPEFLTYFQNEAQLEKSRLLSDRFSAERPKGSFSTLEIQRTEQGDSAMYLCASSTGQGNNQPQHFGDGTRLSIL.

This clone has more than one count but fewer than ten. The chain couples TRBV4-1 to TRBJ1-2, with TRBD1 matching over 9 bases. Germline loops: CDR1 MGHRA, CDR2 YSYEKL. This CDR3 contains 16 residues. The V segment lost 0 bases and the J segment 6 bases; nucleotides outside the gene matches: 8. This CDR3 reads CASSQEGTGRSHGYTF. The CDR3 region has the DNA TGCGCCAGCAGCCAAGAGGGGACAGGGAGGTCCCATGGCTACACCTTC.

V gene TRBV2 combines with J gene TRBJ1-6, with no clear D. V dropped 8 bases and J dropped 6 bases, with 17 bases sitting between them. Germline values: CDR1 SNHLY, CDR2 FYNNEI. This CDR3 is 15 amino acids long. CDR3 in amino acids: CASDTTGSSNSPLHF. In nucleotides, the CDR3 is TGTGCCAGCGACACCACGGGAAGTTCTAATTCACCCCTCCACTTT.

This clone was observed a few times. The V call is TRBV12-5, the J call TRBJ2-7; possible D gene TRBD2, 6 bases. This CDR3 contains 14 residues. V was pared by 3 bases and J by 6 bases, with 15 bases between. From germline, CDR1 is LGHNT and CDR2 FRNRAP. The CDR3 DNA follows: TGTGCTAGTGGTTTTGGTGGAGGGGAAGGCGAGCAGTACTTC. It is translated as CASGFGGGEGEQYF.

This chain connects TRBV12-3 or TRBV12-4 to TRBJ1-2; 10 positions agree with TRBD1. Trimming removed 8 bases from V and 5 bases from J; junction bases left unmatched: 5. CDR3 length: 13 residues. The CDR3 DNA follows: TGTGCCAGCGGGGACAGGGGCGATTATGGCTACACCTTC. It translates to CASGDRGDYGYTF.

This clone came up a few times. The chain's CDR3 is CSFGTSGGVNTGELFF. The CDR3 coding sequence is TGCAGTTTCGGGACTAGCGGGGGCGTGAACACCGGGGAGCTGTTTTTT. The chain carries TRBV29-1 and TRBJ2-2, with 14 bases identical to TRBD2. From germline, CDR1 is SQVTM and CDR2 ANQGSEA. This CDR3 contains 16 residues.